The clone carrying this T cell receptor (beta chain) showed up just once. Its antigen is currently unknown. RNA transcripts gave rise to amplified TCR beta CDR3 regions. Primed by the HTBI set, a first-round RT-PCR was run on the TCR CDR3. TCRdb re-called the multiplex PCR reads through MiXCR, storing one row per CDR3 protein. The repertoire holds about 99,000 distinct CDR3 sequences, with about 45% as singletons. These data come from a study of T cells in Graves' hyperthyroidism and ophthalmopathy. Study-wide background: Sampling of peripheral blood happened at initial diagnosis, prior to any treatment.

V lost 5 bases to trimming and J lost 6 bases, with 8 bases between them. The CDR3 runs to 12 residues. Germline V gives CDR1 SEHNR, CDR2 FQNEAQ (reference sequence). General observations from the study: Most thyroid clonotypes that were expanded above 0.001 also turned up in blood.

The sequence derives from a man aged 40-49 years with Graves' hyperthyroidism. The sequencing sample was made of blood. J is TRBJ2-1 and V is TRBV7-9; no definite D call. DNA for the CDR3: TGTGCCAGCAGCGCGGCCCTCAATGAGCAGTTCTTC. It is translated as CASSAALNEQFF.